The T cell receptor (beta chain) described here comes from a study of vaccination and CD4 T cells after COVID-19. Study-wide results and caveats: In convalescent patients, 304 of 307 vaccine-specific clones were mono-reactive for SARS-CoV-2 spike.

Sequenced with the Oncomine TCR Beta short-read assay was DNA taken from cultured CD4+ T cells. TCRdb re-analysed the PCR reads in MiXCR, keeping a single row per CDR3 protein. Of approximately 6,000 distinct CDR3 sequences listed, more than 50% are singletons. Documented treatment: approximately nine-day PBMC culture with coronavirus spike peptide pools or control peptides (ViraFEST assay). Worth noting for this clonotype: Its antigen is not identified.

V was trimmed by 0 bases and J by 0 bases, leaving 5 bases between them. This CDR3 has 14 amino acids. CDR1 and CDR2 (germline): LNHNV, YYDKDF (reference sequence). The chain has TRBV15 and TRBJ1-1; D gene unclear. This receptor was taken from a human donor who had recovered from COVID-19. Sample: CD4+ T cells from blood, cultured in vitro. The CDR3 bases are TGTGCCACCAGCAGAGATTGGATGAACACTGAAGCTTTCTTT. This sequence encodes CATSRDWMNTEAFF.